The 27 T cell receptor beta chains in this list originate from one sample, sequenced in a study of blood T cell repertoires in COVID-19. The repertoire was sequenced with immunoSEQ multiplex PCR; TCRdb's copy has only in-frame clones and lacks some. The profile shows 150,000 to 200,000 clones, 86% of them singletons. Material for sequencing was PBMCs or T cells enriched from blood (not recorded which). The receptors were sampled from a woman in her 30s who had recovered from COVID-19.

The J gene is TRBJ2-3, the V gene TRBV21-1; no DNA check was done on the table's D call, TRBD2. TRBV21-1 is labeled a pseudogene. The CDR3 runs 16 residues. The CDR3 spells CASSKTTEGGTDTQYF. CDR3 nucleotides: TGTGCCAGCAGCAAAACGACGGAGGGGGGGACAGATACGCAGTATTTT.

This clone was seen once. The rearrangement joins TRBV20-1 to TRBJ1-2; D is uncertain. The CDR3 extends over 10 amino acids. V lost 7 bases to trimming and J lost 5 bases, with 8 bases between them. Germline loops: CDR1 DFQATT, CDR2 SNEGSKA (reference sequence). CDR3 amino acids: CSVPGYGYTF. The CDR3 bases are TGCAGTGTGCCGGGATATGGCTACACCTTC.

The chain carries TRBV30 and TRBJ1-5; D is perhaps TRBD1 (6 bases). In germline, CDR1 is GTSNPN, CDR2 SVGIG (reference sequence). V dropped 2 bases and J dropped 4 bases, with 9 bases sitting between them. The CDR3 is made up of 13 amino acids. The CDR3 is CAWSFTGNQPQHF. The CDR3 bases are TGTGCCTGGAGTTTTACAGGGAATCAGCCCCAGCATTTT.

The chain combines TRBV6-5 with TRBJ2-1; 11 bases line up with TRBD2. The J segment lost 5 bases and the V segment lost 6 bases, leaving 3 bases of the junction unmatched. The germline gives CDR1 MNHEY, CDR2 SVGAGI. CDR3 length: 14 amino acids. The CDR3: CASRLAGANNEQFF. For the CDR3, the DNA is TGTGCCAGCAGACTAGCGGGAGCAAACAATGAGCAGTTCTTC.

This chain joins TRBV5-1 and TRBJ2-1, with 12 bases matching TRBD2. Per germline, CDR1 SGHRS and CDR2 YFSETQ. The CDR3 extends over 17 amino acids. V dropped 0 bases and J dropped 0; count of bases not matched to a gene: 1. The CDR3 DNA reads as TGCGCCAGCAGCTTGGGACTAGCGGGAGTCTCCTACAATGAGCAGTTCTTC. Amino acids: CASSLGLAGVSYNEQFF.

This clone was counted between two and nine times. The V gene is TRBV27, the J gene TRBJ2-7; a possible D gene is TRBD2 (6 bases). CDR1 and CDR2 (germline): MNHEY, SMNVEV (reference sequence). The CDR3 is 12 residues long. Between the trimmed V and J ends, which lost 6 bases and 5 bases, there was a span of 11 bases. The chain's CDR3 is CASSPGLHEQYF. The CDR3 DNA reads as TGTGCCAGCAGCCCGGGACTTCACGAGCAGTACTTC.

The rearrangement links TRBV11-2 to TRBJ2-3; D is undetermined. The CDR3 is 15 residues long. V was shortened by 1 base and J by 6 bases, with 14 bases between the two germline ends. Looked up from germline, CDR1 is SGHAT and CDR2 is FQNNGV. CDR3 DNA sequence: TGTGCCAGCAGCTTAGTCAACTACCCGGTTGATACGCAGTATTTT. This gives the protein CASSLVNYPVDTQYF.

This clone was detected only a few times. At one boundary the junction diverges from the germline segment, which might be a read error. This chain uses TRBV7-7 with TRBJ2-1, with 10 bases fitting TRBD2. Germline lookup yields CDR1 SSHAT and CDR2 FNYEAQ (reference sequence). The CDR3 runs to 16 residues. CDR3 residues: CASSPASGSPYNEQFF. For the CDR3, the DNA is TGTGCTAGCAGCCCGGCTAGCGGGAGCCCCTACAATGAGCAGTTCTTC.

The J gene is TRBJ1-1, the V gene TRBV12-3 or TRBV12-4; D gene uncertain. This CDR3 is built from 12 residues. Deletions cut 6 bases from V and 11 bases from J, with 16 bases between. CDR3 DNA sequence: TGTGCCAGCAGCCCCCCCGGGCGCGGGGCTTTCTTT. The encoded protein is CASSPPGRGAFF.

The chain links TRBV7-3 to TRBJ2-3, with 7 bases identical to TRBD2. V shed 5 bases, J shed 0 bases, and the junction held 5 bases outside the gene matches. Germline assignment: CDR1 SGHTA and CDR2 FQGTGA. This CDR3 has 15 amino acids. For the CDR3, the DNA is TGTGCCAGCAGCCGGACTAGATCTAGCACAGATACGCAGTATTTT. It translates to CASSRTRSSTDTQYF.

The rearrangement uses TRBV6-5 and TRBJ1-5, with 7 bases fitting TRBD1. The length of the CDR3 is 14 residues. Trimming at V came to 6 bases and at J to 2 bases, leaving 4 bases not matched to a gene. Germline V gene data show CDR1 as MNHEY and CDR2 as SVGAGI. The CDR3 region has the DNA TGTGCCAGCAGACGTACAGGGGGCAATCAGCCCCAGCATTTT. It yields the protein CASRRTGGNQPQHF.

The rearrangement joins TRBV11-2 to TRBJ1-1; D uncertain. The CDR3 is 16 amino acids. Trimming took 1 base from V and 0 from J, leaving 12 bases between them. CDR1 is SGHAT and CDR2 is FQNNGV in the germline V gene. DNA of the CDR3: TGTGCCAGCAGCTTAGGGCGCGGGGAGTTGAACACTGAAGCTTTCTTT. Protein sequence: CASSLGRGELNTEAFF.

This clone was seen a handful of times. This chain uses TRBV5-5 with TRBJ2-1; 8 positions match TRBD2. The V gene's germline CDR1 is SGHKS and CDR2 YYEKEE (reference sequence). The CDR3 contains 15 residues. After removal of 4 bases from V and 6 bases from J, the junction contained 9 bases not matched to a gene. CDR3 in DNA: TGTGCCAGCAGCACAGCGGGAGATCGAGTCAATGAGCAGTTCTTC. It is translated as CASSTAGDRVNEQFF.

The J gene is TRBJ1-5, the V gene TRBV6-4; 7 nucleotides align to TRBD1. CDR1 MRHNA and CDR2 SNTAGT come from the germline V gene. The length of the CDR3 is 18 residues. Trimming at V came to 0 bases and at J to 7 bases, leaving 15 bases not matched to a gene. In DNA form, the CDR3 reads TGTGCCAGCAGTGACTCGGAGTTTGAGGGGGCACGAGGCCAGCCCCAGCATTTT. Translating gives CASSDSEFEGARGQPQHF.

The chain employs TRBV10-2 and TRBJ1-5; D perhaps matches TRBD1 (5 bases). V lost 2 bases to trimming and J lost 4 bases, with 15 bases between them. Per the germline V gene, CDR1 is WSHSY and CDR2 is SAAADI. CDR3 length: 16 amino acids. CDR3 region: CASSEGKGARNQPQHF. The CDR3 DNA reads as TGCGCCAGCAGTGAGGGTAAAGGGGCGAGAAATCAGCCCCAGCATTTT.

This chain joins TRBV9 and TRBJ2-7; D is undetermined. The germline gives CDR1 SGDLS, CDR2 YYNGEE. The CDR3 consists of 14 residues. V was trimmed by 0 bases and J by 0 bases, leaving 7 bases between them. The DNA for the CDR3 is TGTGCCAGCAGCGTAGGTTGGCTCTCCTACGAGCAGTACTTC. The encoded protein is CASSVGWLSYEQYF.

The chain combines TRBV2 with TRBJ2-2, with D unresolved. The V and J ends lost 5 bases and 1 base respectively, with 14 bases between them. The germline gives CDR1 SNHLY, CDR2 FYNNEI. There are 16 residues in the CDR3. The chain's CDR3 is CASSIIISLNTGELFF. Written as DNA, the CDR3 is TGTGCCAGCAGTATTATCATAAGCCTGAACACCGGGGAGCTGTTTTTT.

There are a few counts of this clone. This rearrangement joins TRBV25-1 to TRBJ1-6; D uncertain. Deletions cut 3 bases from V and 4 bases from J, with 7 bases between. CDR1 and CDR2 from the germline V gene are MGHDK and SYGVNS. CDR3 length: 14 amino acids. The CDR3 region is CASSDSVYNSPLHF. DNA for the CDR3: TGTGCCAGCAGTGATAGCGTTTATAATTCACCCCTCCACTTT.

This CDR3 reads CASSLIPGQGFHEQFF. For the CDR3, the DNA is TGTGCCAGCAGCCTCATTCCGGGACAGGGCTTTCATGAGCAGTTCTTC. This chain links TRBV7-3 with TRBJ2-1; 9 bases match TRBD1. There are 16 residues in the CDR3. The trim removed 5 bases at V and 8 bases at J, leaving 13 bases unmatched. Germline V gives CDR1 SGHTA, CDR2 FQGTGA.

The gene calls are TRBV7-8 and TRBJ2-1; D is possibly TRBD2 (5 bases). In germline, CDR1 is SGHVS, CDR2 FQNEAQ. Trimming pared 0 bases from V and 4 bases from J, leaving 10 bases between. This CDR3 contains 15 residues. This chain's CDR3 is CASSLAASLYNEQFF. The CDR3 DNA reads as TGTGCCAGCAGCTTAGCCGCTAGCCTGTACAATGAGCAGTTCTTC.

This clone was detected a few times. This sequence joins TRBV21-1 and TRBJ1-2; the table's D call of TRBD1 was not tested on the DNA. TRBV21-1 is a documented pseudogene. CDR3 size: 18 residues. CDR3 amino acids: CASSSDRDRGRSGYGYTF. DNA for the CDR3: TGTGCCAGCAGCTCAGACCGGGACAGGGGAAGGAGCGGCTATGGCTACACCTTC.

V and J are TRBV28 and TRBJ1-1; D perhaps matches TRBD1 (5 bases). CDR1 is MDHEN, CDR2 SYDVKM, per germline. V gave up 5 bases and J gave up 12 bases, with 19 bases separating them. The CDR3 spans 13 residues. In DNA, the CDR3 is TGTGCCAGCAGTCCTCTGTCTCCAGGGTGGACTTTCTTT. Translating gives CASSPLSPGWTFF.

The chain has TRBV5-1 and TRBJ2-7; 11 nucleotides agree with TRBD1. Germline CDR1 and CDR2: SGHRS and YFSETQ. V shed 5 bases and J 3 bases; nucleotides not matched to a gene: 7. The CDR3 covers 15 residues. Here the CDR3 DNA reads TGCGCCAGCAGTCTTACTGGGACAGGGGGCTACGAGCAGTACTTC. It codes for CASSLTGTGGYEQYF. Supplemented by reference TRBV5-1 and TRBJ2-7, the full variable domain reads KAGVTQTPRYLIKTRGQQVTLSCSPISGHRSVSWYQQTPGQGLQFLFEYFSETQRNKGNFPGRFSGRQFSNSRSEMNVSTLELGDSALYLCASSLTGTGGYEQYFGPGTRLTVT.

V and J are TRBV28 and TRBJ2-7; TRBD1 matches 8 bases. The length of the CDR3 is 15 residues. Trimming took 4 bases from V and 2 from J; bases not matched to a gene: 7. Germline CDR1 MDHEN, CDR2 SYDVKM. The CDR3 DNA reads as TGTGCCAGCAGTTGGCAGGCAGGGGGCACCTACGAGCAGTACTTC. Residues: CASSWQAGGTYEQYF.

In regard to this clone: One end of the junction is discordant with germline, which a read error may explain. This rearrangement joins TRBV19 to TRBJ2-3, with 9 positions matching TRBD1. Germline V gene data show CDR1 as LNHDA and CDR2 as SQIVND (reference sequence). The CDR3 runs 13 residues. The CDR3 region has the DNA TGTGCCAGTAATCTCTTGGAGGGACAGGGCCAGGATTTT. Its protein product is CASNLLEGQGQDF.

The J gene is TRBJ2-7, the V gene TRBV3-1 (or the pseudogene TRBV3-2); D is possibly TRBD2 (5 bases). This CDR3 has 12 amino acids. The germline V and J ends were trimmed by 0 bases and 6 bases, with 6 bases remaining between them. Germline V gives CDR1 LGHDT, CDR2 YNNKEL (reference sequence). CDR3: CASSQEGGEQYF. The DNA for the CDR3 is TGTGCCAGCAGCCAAGAAGGAGGCGAGCAGTACTTC.

This sequence joins TRBV11-2 and TRBJ2-7, with 9 positions matching TRBD1. The CDR3 has 15 amino acids. Germline V gives CDR1 SGHAT, CDR2 FQNNGV. Trimming at V came to 1 base and at J to 2 bases, leaving 3 bases not matched to a gene. CDR3 loop: CASSLGGQGPYEQYF. As DNA, the CDR3 is TGTGCCAGCAGCTTAGGGGGACAGGGTCCCTACGAGCAGTACTTC.